The rows below give T cell receptor beta chains drawn from one sample of a study of cytomegalovirus exposure and HLA in healthy donors. Sequenced by immunoSEQ multiplex PCR; TCRdb stores in-frame clones only, minus some. The sample holds 85,000 to 100,000 clones, 55% to 75% seen once. Sequencing was done on a sample of PBMCs. Receptor source: a man in his 60s in good health and CMV-seronegative. Both conserved end residues are part of each CDR3. Fields, in order: clone size, D gene, J gene, V gene, CDR3 protein, CDR3 DNA. The D gene is left open where the match is weak. Expanded clones are given a class, and other clones once, few, many or no size at all.

. | TRBD1 | TRBJ2-5 | TRBV11-3 | CASSRLQGSFYSGKETQYF | TGTGCCAGCAGCCGTCTACAGGGGTCTTTTTACTCGGGGAAAGAGACCCAGTACTTC
. | TRBD2 | TRBJ2-7 | TRBV6-6 | CASSPLPAGASEQYF | TGTGCCAGCAGTCCCCTGCCAGCGGGAGCTTCCGAGCAGTACTTC
. | TRBD2 | TRBJ2-2 | TRBV2 | CASTELAGGTGELFF | TGTGCCAGCACCGAGCTAGCGGGAGGGACCGGGGAGCTGTTTTTT
. | . | TRBJ2-1 | TRBV19 | CASSIDRYNEQFF | TGTGCCAGTAGTATAGATCGCTACAATGAGCAGTTCTTC
few | . | TRBJ1-1 | TRBV19 | CASSIQGYTEAFF | TGTGCCAGTAGTATACAGGGATACACTGAAGCTTTCTTT
. | . | TRBJ2-5 | TRBV5-6 | CASSSSETQYF | TGTGCCAGCAGCTCTTCAGAGACCCAGTACTTC
once | . | TRBJ1-1 | TRBV14 | CASSQGQNTEAFF | TGTGCCAGCAGCCAAGGGCAGAACACTGAAGCTTTCTTT
. | . | TRBJ1-5 | TRBV5-1 | CASSLSTDQPQHF | TGCGCCAGCAGCTTGTCTACAGATCAGCCCCAGCATTTT
. | TRBD2 | TRBJ2-5 | TRBV7-9 | CSSSLLAGQETQYF | TGTTCCAGCAGCCTACTAGCGGGGCAAGAGACCCAGTACTTC
. | . | TRBJ1-5 | TRBV11-2 | CASSPGQIDNQPQHF | TGTGCCAGCAGCCCCGGACAGATTGACAATCAGCCCCAGCATTTT
. | TRBD2 | TRBJ2-5 | TRBV7-3 | CASSAHQGGASGRETQYF | TGTGCCAGCAGCGCACACCAGGGAGGCGCTAGCGGGAGGGAGACCCAGTACTTC
. | TRBD2 | TRBJ2-1 | TRBV27 | CASRVRLAGNNEQFF | TGTGCCAGCAGGGTAAGACTAGCGGGGAACAATGAGCAGTTCTTC
. | TRBD1 | TRBJ1-2 | TRBV5-4 | CASSLGGTGLNYGYTF | TGTGCCAGCAGCCTGGGCGGGACAGGCCTTAACTATGGCTACACCTTC
few | TRBD2 | TRBJ2-2 | TRBV10-3 | CAISVERETLTGELFF | TGTGCCATCAGTGTCGAGCGGGAGACGTTGACCGGGGAGCTGTTTTTT
. | TRBD1 | TRBJ1-2 | TRBV13 | CASSAPGQSYGYTF | TGTGCCAGCAGCGCCCCGGGACAGAGCTATGGCTACACCTTC
. | TRBD1 | TRBJ2-7 | TRBV28 | CASSFGSGQGAEQYF | TGTGCCAGCAGTTTTGGGAGTGGACAGGGGGCCGAGCAGTACTTC
few | TRBD1 | TRBJ2-5 | TRBV6-6 | CASQGATKEQYF | TGTGCCAGCCAGGGGGCGACAAAAGAGCAGTACTTC
. | TRBD1 | TRBJ1-5 | TRBV7-2 | CASSRDRVNQPQHF | TGTGCCAGCAGCCGGGACAGGGTCAATCAGCCCCAGCATTTT
. | . | TRBJ2-1 | TRBV7-3 | CASSPVAAIGVYEQFF | TGTGCCAGCAGCCCCGTAGCGGCCATAGGGGTTTATGAGCAGTTCTTC
. | TRBD1 | TRBJ1-4 | TRBV7-6 | CASSLTGGEKLFF | TGTGCCAGCAGCCTTACAGGGGGAGAAAAACTGTTTTTT
. | . | TRBJ2-3 | TRBV5-4 | CASSPPRGGPTDTQYF | TGTGCCAGCAGCCCTCCAAGGGGGGGTCCCACAGATACGCAGTATTTT
. | TRBD1 | TRBJ2-7 | TRBV9 | CASSVGGQGAAYEQYF | TGTGCCAGCAGCGTAGGGGGACAGGGGGCCGCCTACGAGCAGTACTTC
few | . | TRBJ2-5 | TRBV6-1 | CASRFQGGETQYF | TGTGCCAGCAGATTTCAGGGAGGTGAGACCCAGTACTTC
. | TRBD2 | TRBJ2-3 | TRBV5-4 | CASSSRTSGSGDTQYF | TGTGCCAGCAGCTCAAGGACTAGCGGGAGTGGGGATACGCAGTATTTT
few | TRBD2 | TRBJ2-3 | TRBV2 | CASGGTSGRADTQYF | TGTGCCAGCGGCGGGACTAGCGGGAGGGCAGATACGCAGTATTTT
few | TRBD1 | TRBJ2-7 | TRBV6-1 | CASSEQGAAHEQYF | TGTGCCAGCAGTGAACAGGGGGCTGCCCACGAGCAGTACTTC
. | . | TRBJ1-3 | TRBV6-4 | CASSDIHWVSITSLGNTIYF | TGTGCCAGCAGTGACATCCATTGGGTTTCCATAACTTCACTAGGAAACACCATATATTTT
. | . | TRBJ1-1 | TRBV5-1 | CASSLQGPTNTEAFF | TGCGCCAGCAGCTTGCAGGGCCCCACGAACACTGAAGCTTTCTTT
. | TRBD1 | TRBJ2-2 | TRBV5-1 | CASSVRDRETGELFF | TGCGCCAGCAGCGTCCGGGACAGAGAAACCGGGGAGCTGTTTTTT
. | TRBD2 | TRBJ2-1 | TRBV18 | CASSPATSGLAGVGWNEQFF | TGTGCCAGCTCACCTGCTACATCGGGACTAGCGGGAGTTGGATGGAATGAGCAGTTCTTC
. | TRBD2 | TRBJ2-7 | TRBV10-1 | CASPRRAGEANEQYF | TGCGCCAGCCCGCGGCGGGCGGGAGAGGCTAACGAGCAGTACTTC
. | . | TRBJ1-1 | TRBV6-5 | CASSYGRGLNTEAFF | TGTGCCAGCAGTTACGGGCGGGGTTTGAACACTGAAGCTTTCTTT
few | TRBD1 | TRBJ2-7 | TRBV6-5 | CASSLGDSSYEQYF | TGTGCCAGCAGTTTGGGGGACAGCTCCTACGAGCAGTACTTC
few | . | TRBJ1-1 | TRBV13 | CASSPFTEAFF | TGTGCCAGCAGCCCCTTCACTGAAGCTTTCTTT
. | . | TRBJ1-1 | TRBV7-8 | CASSSHRDTEAFF | TGTGCCAGCAGCTCTCACCGGGACACTGAAGCTTTCTTT
few | . | TRBJ1-2 | TRBV6-1 | CASSPSTANYGYTF | TGTGCCAGCAGTCCGAGCACTGCGAACTATGGCTACACCTTC
. | TRBD1 | TRBJ2-7 | TRBV11-2 | CASSFYRGSYEQYF | TGTGCCAGCAGCTTTTACAGGGGATCCTACGAGCAGTACTTC
. | TRBD2 | TRBJ2-7 | TRBV28 | CASTASGRAAAYEQYF | TGTGCCAGCACAGCTAGCGGGAGGGCGGCCGCCTACGAGCAGTACTTC
. | . | TRBJ1-1 | TRBV4-1 | CASSPGHQNTEAFF | TGCGCCAGCAGTCCGGGACACCAGAACACTGAAGCTTTCTTT
few | TRBD1 | TRBJ1-5 | TRBV7-9 | CASSLENRGSGNQPQHF | TGTGCCAGCAGCTTAGAGAACAGGGGTTCAGGGAATCAGCCCCAGCATTTT